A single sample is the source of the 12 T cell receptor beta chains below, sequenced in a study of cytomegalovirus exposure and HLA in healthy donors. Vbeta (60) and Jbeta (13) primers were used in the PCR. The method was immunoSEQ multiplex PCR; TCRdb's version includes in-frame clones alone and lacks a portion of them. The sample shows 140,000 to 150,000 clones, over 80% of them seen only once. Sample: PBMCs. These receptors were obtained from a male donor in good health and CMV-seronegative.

The CDR3: CASRQIQGFYGYTF. The CDR3 DNA follows: TGTGCCAGCAGGCAGATACAGGGCTTCTATGGCTACACCTTC. The rearrangement joins TRBV27 to TRBJ1-2, with D perhaps TRBD1 (6 bases). Trimming shortened V by 6 bases and J by 4 bases, and 15 bases separated the two germline ends. Germline V gives CDR1 MNHEY, CDR2 SMNVEV (reference sequence). This CDR3 comprises 14 residues.

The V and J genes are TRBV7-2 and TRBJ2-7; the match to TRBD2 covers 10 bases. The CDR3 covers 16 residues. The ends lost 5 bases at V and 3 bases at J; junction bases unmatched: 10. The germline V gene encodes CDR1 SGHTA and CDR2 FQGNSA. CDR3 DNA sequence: TGTGCCAGCAGCCAAGAGAGGACTAGCGGAAACTACGAGCAGTACTTC. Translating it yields CASSQERTSGNYEQYF.

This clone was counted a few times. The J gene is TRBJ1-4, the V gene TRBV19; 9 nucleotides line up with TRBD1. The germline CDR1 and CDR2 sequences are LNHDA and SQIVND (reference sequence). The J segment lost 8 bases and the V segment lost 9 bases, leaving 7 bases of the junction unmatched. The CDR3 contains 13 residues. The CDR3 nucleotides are TGTGCCAGCCACAGGGGGCGAGGGGAAAAACTGTTTTTT. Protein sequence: CASHRGRGEKLFF.

The CDR3, as DNA: TGTGCCAGCAGTTATGCCGGGACATCCGAGCAGTACTTC. This codes for CASSYAGTSEQYF. The chain links TRBV27 to TRBJ2-7, with a tentative D call TRBD1 (6 bases). This CDR3 spans 13 amino acids. Trimming shortened V by 4 bases and J by 6 bases, and 13 bases separated the two germline ends. The germline V gene encodes CDR1 MNHEY and CDR2 SMNVEV (reference sequence).

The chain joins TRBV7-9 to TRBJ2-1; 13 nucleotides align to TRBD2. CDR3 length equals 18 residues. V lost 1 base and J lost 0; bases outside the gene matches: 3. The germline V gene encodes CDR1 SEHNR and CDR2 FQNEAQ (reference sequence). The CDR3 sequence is CASSLVTSGRSSYNEQFF. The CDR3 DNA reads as TGTGCCAGCAGCTTAGTGACTAGCGGGAGGAGCTCCTACAATGAGCAGTTCTTC.

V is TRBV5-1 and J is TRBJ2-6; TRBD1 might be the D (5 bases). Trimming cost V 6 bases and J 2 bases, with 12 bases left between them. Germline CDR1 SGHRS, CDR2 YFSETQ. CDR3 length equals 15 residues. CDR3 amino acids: CASTPQGTGANVLTF. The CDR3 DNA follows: TGCGCCAGCACCCCCCAGGGAACTGGGGCCAACGTCCTGACTTTC.

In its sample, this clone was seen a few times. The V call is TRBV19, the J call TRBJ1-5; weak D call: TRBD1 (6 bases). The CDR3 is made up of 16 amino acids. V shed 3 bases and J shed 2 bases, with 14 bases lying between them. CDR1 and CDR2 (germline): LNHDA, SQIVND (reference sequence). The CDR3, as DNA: TGTGCCAGTAGTATGTCCCCCAGGGGAGGCAATCAGCCCCAGCATTTT. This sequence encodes CASSMSPRGGNQPQHF.

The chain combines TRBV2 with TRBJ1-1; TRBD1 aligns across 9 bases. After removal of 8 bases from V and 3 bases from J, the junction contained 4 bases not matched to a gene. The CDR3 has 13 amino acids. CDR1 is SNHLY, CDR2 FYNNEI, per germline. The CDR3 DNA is TGTGCCAGCGGAAGGGACAGGGACACTGAAGCTTTCTTT. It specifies CASGRDRDTEAFF.

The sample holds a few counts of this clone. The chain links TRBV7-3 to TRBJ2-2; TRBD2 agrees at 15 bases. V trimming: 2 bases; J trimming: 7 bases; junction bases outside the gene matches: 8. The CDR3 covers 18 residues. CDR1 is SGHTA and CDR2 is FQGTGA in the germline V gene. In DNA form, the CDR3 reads TGTGCCAGCAGCTTATATGGACTAGCGGGAGGGAAGGGCGGGGAGCTGTTTTTT. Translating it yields CASSLYGLAGGKGGELFF.

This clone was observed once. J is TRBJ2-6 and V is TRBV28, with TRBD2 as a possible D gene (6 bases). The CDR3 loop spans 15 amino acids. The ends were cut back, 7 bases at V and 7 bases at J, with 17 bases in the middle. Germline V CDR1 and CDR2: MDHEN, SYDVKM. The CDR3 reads CASTRAGLGANVLTF. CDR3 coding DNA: TGTGCCAGCACGCGAGCGGGTCTGGGCGCCAACGTCCTGACTTTC.

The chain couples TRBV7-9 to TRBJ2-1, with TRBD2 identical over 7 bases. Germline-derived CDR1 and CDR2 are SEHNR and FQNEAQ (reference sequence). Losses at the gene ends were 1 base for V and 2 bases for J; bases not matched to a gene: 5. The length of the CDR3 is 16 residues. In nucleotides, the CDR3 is TGTGCCAGCAGCTTAGGGGCGGGGGTTACCTACAATGAGCAGTTCTTC. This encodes CASSLGAGVTYNEQFF.

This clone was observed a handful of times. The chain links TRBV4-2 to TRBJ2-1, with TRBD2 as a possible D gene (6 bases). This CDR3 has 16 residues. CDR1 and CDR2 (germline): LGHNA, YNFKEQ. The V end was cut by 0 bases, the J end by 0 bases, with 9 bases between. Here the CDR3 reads CASSQEDGSSYNEQFF. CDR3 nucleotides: TGTGCCAGCAGCCAAGAGGACGGGAGCTCCTACAATGAGCAGTTCTTC.